Reported below is one TCR beta chain. This table comes from immunoSEQ multiplex PCR, and its TCRdb copy is limited to in-frame clones, with some not included. This table has 300,000 to 400,000 clones, 88% appearing once. The record originates from a study of blood T cell repertoires in COVID-19. V was shortened by 7 bases and J by 4 bases, with 13 bases between the two germline ends. The germline gives CDR1 MNHEY, CDR2 SVGAGI. The CDR3 spans 13 residues. Sequencing used PBMCs or T cells enriched from blood (not recorded which). The origin of this receptor is a woman under 30 who had recovered from COVID-19. V usage is TRBV6-5 and J usage is TRBJ1-2; D is possibly TRBD1 (5 bases). This CDR3 reads CASTRGSSYGYTF. DNA for the CDR3: TGTGCCAGCACTCGGGGGTCGAGCTATGGCTACACCTTC.